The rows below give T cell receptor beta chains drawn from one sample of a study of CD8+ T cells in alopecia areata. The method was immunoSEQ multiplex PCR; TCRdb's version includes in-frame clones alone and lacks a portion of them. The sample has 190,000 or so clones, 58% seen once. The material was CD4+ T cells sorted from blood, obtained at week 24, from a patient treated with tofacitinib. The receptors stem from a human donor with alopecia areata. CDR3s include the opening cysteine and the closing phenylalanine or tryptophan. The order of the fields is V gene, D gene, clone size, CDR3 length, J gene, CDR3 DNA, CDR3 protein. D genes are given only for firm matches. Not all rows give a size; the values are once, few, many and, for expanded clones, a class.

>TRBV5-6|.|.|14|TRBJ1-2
TGTGCCAGCAGCTTGGGAGGCAGATTCTATGGCTACACCTTC
CASSLGGRFYGYTF
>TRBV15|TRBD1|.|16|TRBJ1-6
TGTGCCACCAGCAGCGCCCCGGGACAGAGGAATTCACCCCTCCACTTT
CATSSAPGQRNSPLHF
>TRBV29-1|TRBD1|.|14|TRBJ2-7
TGCAGCGTTGAAGCGGGACAGGGGGCTGGAGAGCAGTACTTC
CSVEAGQGAGEQYF
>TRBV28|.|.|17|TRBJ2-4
TGTGCCAGCAGTTTATCGGCCAGCGGCTTAGCCAAAAACATTCAGTACTTC
CASSLSASGLAKNIQYF
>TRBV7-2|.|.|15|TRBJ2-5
TGTGCCAGCAGCTTGGGACCAGCAGGCCAAGAGACCCAGTACTTC
CASSLGPAGQETQYF
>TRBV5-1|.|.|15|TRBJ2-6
TGCGCCAGCAGCTTGGGCCAGGTGGGGGCCAACGTCCTGACTTTC
CASSLGQVGANVLTF
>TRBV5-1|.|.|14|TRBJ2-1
TGCGCCAGCAGCTTACAAAGCTCCTACAATGAGCAGTTCTTC
CASSLQSSYNEQFF
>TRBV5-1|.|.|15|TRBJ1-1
TGCGCCAGCAGCTTACAGACAGGCGGTGACACTGAAGCTTTCTTT
CASSLQTGGDTEAFF
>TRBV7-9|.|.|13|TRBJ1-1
TGTGCCAGCAGCTTAAACCGGGACGGAGAAGCTTTCTTT
CASSLNRDGEAFF
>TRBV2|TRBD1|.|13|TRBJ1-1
TGTGCCAGCAGCGGGACAGGGGTGACTGAAGCTTTCTTT
CASSGTGVTEAFF
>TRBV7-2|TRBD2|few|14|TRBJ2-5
TGTGCCAGCGGCCAAGGCGGGGGGGTGAAGACCCAGTACTTC
CASGQGGGVKTQYF
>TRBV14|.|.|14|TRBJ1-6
TGTGCCAGCAGCCGAACAGGCTGGAATTCACCCCTCCACTTT
CASSRTGWNSPLHF
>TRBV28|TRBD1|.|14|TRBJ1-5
TGTGCCAGCAAGAATGGACAGGGCAATCAGCCCCAGCATTTT
CASKNGQGNQPQHF
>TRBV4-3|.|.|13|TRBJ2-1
TGCGCCAGCAGCCAAGATTTGCAGTATGAGCAGTTCTTC
CASSQDLQYEQFF
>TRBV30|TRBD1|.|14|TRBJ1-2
TGTGCCTGGAGTGGGGGACAGGGGTTAGGCGGCTACACCTTC
CAWSGGQGLGGYTF
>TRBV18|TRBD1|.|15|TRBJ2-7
TGTGCCAGCTCCCTCCGGGACAGGGGGCTATTTGAGCAGTACTTC
CASSLRDRGLFEQYF
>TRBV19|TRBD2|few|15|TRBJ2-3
TGTGCCAGTAGACCCGGGACTAGCTACACAGATACGCAGTATTTT
CASRPGTSYTDTQYF
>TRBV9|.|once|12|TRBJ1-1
TGTGCCAGCAGCGTAGGGGCAGGGAAAGCTTTCTTT
CASSVGAGKAFF
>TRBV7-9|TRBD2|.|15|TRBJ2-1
TGTGCCAGCAGCCGGACTAGCGGGAGAAACAATGAGCAGTTCTTC
CASSRTSGRNNEQFF
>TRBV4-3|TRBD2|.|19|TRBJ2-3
TGCGCCAGCAGCCAAGATCAGGTAGCGGGGGGAACTAGCACAGATACGCAGTATTTT
CASSQDQVAGGTSTDTQYF
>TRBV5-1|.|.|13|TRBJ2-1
TGCGCCAGCAGCGCCCAGAATTACAATGAGCAGTTCTTC
CASSAQNYNEQFF
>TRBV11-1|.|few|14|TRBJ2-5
TGTGCCAGCAGCTCGCGACAGACCCAAGAGACCCAGTACTTC
CASSSRQTQETQYF
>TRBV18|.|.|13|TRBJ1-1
TGTGCCAGCTCACCGAGAGAGGGCACTGAAGCTTTCTTT
CASSPREGTEAFF
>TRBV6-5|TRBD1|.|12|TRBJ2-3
TGTGCCAGCGGAGAACAGGGGAATACGCAGTATTTT
CASGEQGNTQYF
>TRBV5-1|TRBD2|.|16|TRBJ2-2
TGCGCCAGCAGCTCGGGACTAGCGGGGAACACCGGGGAGCTGTTTTTT
CASSSGLAGNTGELFF
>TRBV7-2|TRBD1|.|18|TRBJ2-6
TGTGCCAGCAGCTTAGGGGGACAGGGTTATTCTGGGGCCAACGTCCTGACTTTC
CASSLGGQGYSGANVLTF
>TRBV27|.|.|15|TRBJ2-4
TGTGCCAGCAGTTCACCGGTTTTAGGGGAGAACATTCAGTACTTC
CASSSPVLGENIQYF
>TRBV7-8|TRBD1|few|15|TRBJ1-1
TGTGCCAGCAGCTTAGGACAGGGGAGGGGCACTGAAGCTTTCTTT
CASSLGQGRGTEAFF
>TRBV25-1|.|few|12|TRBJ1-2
TGTGCCAGCAGTGATACTAACTATGGCTACACCTTC
CASSDTNYGYTF
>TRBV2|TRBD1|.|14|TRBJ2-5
TGTGCCAGCAGTCTGGACAGGAACCAAGAGACCCAGTACTTC
CASSLDRNQETQYF
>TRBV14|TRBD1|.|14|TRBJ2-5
TGTGCCAGCAGCCACGGGACAGGGGCCGAGACCCAGTACTTC
CASSHGTGAETQYF
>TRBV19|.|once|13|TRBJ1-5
TGTGCCAGTAGTCTGAGTAGCAATCAGCCCCAGCATTTT
CASSLSSNQPQHF
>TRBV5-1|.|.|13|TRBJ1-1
TGCGCCAGCAGCTTGGAAGTCGGGCGGGAAGCTTTCTTT
CASSLEVGREAFF
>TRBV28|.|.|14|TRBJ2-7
TGTGCCAGCAGTTTGCCGGGACTCTCCTACGAGCAGTACTTC
CASSLPGLSYEQYF
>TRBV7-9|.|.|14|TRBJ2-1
TGTGCCAGCTACAAGGCTAGCGTCTACAATGAGCAGTTCTTC
CASYKASVYNEQFF
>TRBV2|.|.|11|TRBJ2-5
TGTGCCAGCAGTGCCCAAGAGACCCAGTACTTC
CASSAQETQYF
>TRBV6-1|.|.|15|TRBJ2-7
TGTGCCAGCAGCCCCTTGGCGGCTACCAGCGCCGAGCAGTACTTC
CASSPLAATSAEQYF
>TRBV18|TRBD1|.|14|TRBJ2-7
TGTGCCAGCTCACCTGGGACAGGGACCTACGAGCAGTACTTC
CASSPGTGTYEQYF
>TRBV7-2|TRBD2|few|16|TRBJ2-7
TGTGCCAGCAGCTTAGAGGGTAGCGGGAGATTCTACGAGCAGTACTTC
CASSLEGSGRFYEQYF
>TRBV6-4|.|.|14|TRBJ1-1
TGTGCCAGCAGTGAAGCGCCAGGGATTGGTGAAGCTTTCTTT
CASSEAPGIGEAFF
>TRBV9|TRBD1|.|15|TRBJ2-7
TGTGCCAGCAGCACAACTGTCACAGGGGTAGGTGAGCAGTACTTC
CASSTTVTGVGEQYF
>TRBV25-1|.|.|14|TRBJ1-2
TGTGCCAGCAGTGAATCGAGGGACCGGTATGGCTACACCTTC
CASSESRDRYGYTF
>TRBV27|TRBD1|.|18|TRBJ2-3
TGTGCCAGCAGTTTCGGGACAGGGTCCCCAACAAGCACAGATACGCAGTATTTT
CASSFGTGSPTSTDTQYF
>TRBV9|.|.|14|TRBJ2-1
TGTGCCAGCAGCCTGGGGGGCCGATACAATGAGCAGTTCTTC
CASSLGGRYNEQFF
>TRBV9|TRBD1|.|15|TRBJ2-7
TGTGCCAGCAGCCCGCGACAGGGGTTCCCCGCCGAGCAGTACTTC
CASSPRQGFPAEQYF
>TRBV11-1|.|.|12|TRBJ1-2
TGTGCCAGCAGCTTAGAGGGTAGCGGCTACACCTTC
CASSLEGSGYTF
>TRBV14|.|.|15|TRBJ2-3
TGTGCCAGCAGCCAACGGGGGCCGGACACAGATACGCAGTATTTT
CASSQRGPDTDTQYF